These 7 T cell receptor beta chains originate from one sample sequenced in a study of CXCR3-negative and CXCR3-positive naive CD8 T cells. General study results and limits: A higher hydrophobicity marked the TRB CDR3s of CXCR3-positive naive cells versus CXCR3-negative naive cells.

These receptors have no identified antigens. Through 5' RACE with UMI labels, the TRB cDNA libraries were prepared. TCRdb re-called the 5' RACE reads; every CDR3 protein appears as one record, without DNA. The sample totals roughly 130,000 distinct CDR3 sequences. The sample comprised naive CXCR3+ CD8+ T cells from blood. As for subset: CD45RO-CCR7+CD27+CD95- naive CD8+ T cells expressing CXCR3 (TNR3+). These receptors all come from a human donor in good health. Some clones in this sample may be carry-over from other donors' samples.

This rearrangement joins TRBV7-2 to TRBJ2-7; TCRdb lists TRBD1, though no DNA is available to test this call. CDR1 and CDR2 (germline): SGHTA, FQGNSA. The CDR3 spans 14 residues. The CDR3 sequence is CASSPTGGDYEQYF. The complete variable domain, with remaining parts taken from reference TRBV7-2 and TRBJ2-7, reads GAGVSQSPSNKVTEKGKDVELRCDPISGHTALYWYRQSLGQGLEFLIYFQGNSAPDKSGLPSDRFSAERTGGSVSTLTIQRTQQEDSAVYLCASSPTGGDYEQYFGPGTRLTVT.

The chain is built from TRBV5-4 and TRBJ2-5. Per the germline V gene, CDR1 is SGHNT and CDR2 is YYREEE (reference sequence). The CDR3 length is 13 residues. CDR3: CASSLRTQETQYF.

The chain employs TRBV7-2 and TRBJ1-6; the D call from TCRdb, TRBD1, cannot be confirmed without DNA. CDR1 is SGHTA and CDR2 is FQGNSA in the germline V gene. This CDR3 region has 14 residues. This chain's CDR3 is CASSLPGDVSPLHF.

The chain links TRBV20-1 to TRBJ2-7; absent DNA, TCRdb's TRBD2 call cannot be checked. The CDR3 has 14 amino acids. Germline-derived CDR1 and CDR2 are DFQATT and SNEGSKA (reference sequence). This CDR3 is CSARDFQAGYEQYF.

The genes are TRBV19 and TRBJ2-7; TCRdb selects TRBD1, and the lack of DNA leaves this call unchecked. The germline V gene has CDR1 LNHDA and CDR2 SQIVND (reference sequence). CDR3 length: 14 amino acids. The chain's CDR3 is CASSMGASLNEQYF.

This chain connects TRBV20-1 to TRBJ1-5. The CDR3 runs to 11 residues. Germline CDR1 DFQATT, CDR2 SNEGSKA (reference sequence). The CDR3 sequence is CRRVLNQPQHF.

This chain uses TRBV11-2 with TRBJ1-2. This CDR3 contains 14 residues. Germline V lookup: CDR1 SGHAT, CDR2 FQNNGV. CDR3 region: CASSASGPLYGYTF.